This TCR beta chain is drawn from a study of T cells in Graves' hyperthyroidism and ophthalmopathy. Study results and caveats: Using 13 V-J features, a model discriminated ophthalmopathy from stable hyperthyroidism.

TCR beta CDR3 region amplification was performed from RNA transcripts. First-round RT-PCR of the TCR CDR3 relied on the HTBI primer set. TCRdb reprocessed the multiplex PCR reads via MiXCR and lists one record per CDR3 protein. This repertoire shows about 690,000 distinct CDR3 sequences, 15% to 20% found once; its top ten account for 15% to 17%. Among the patients, aged 18 to 65, hyperthyroidism was newly diagnosed and had lasted under 2 months. In the case of this clonotype: Antigen specificity is unknown.

Trimming removed 4 bases from V and 5 bases from J, with 9 bases in between. CDR3 length: 12 residues. Germline loops: CDR1 MGHRA, CDR2 YSYEKL. The receptor was isolated from a man aged 50 to 60 with Graves' hyperthyroidism. The specimen was blood. The chain carries TRBV4-1 and TRBJ2-7; no definite D call. CDR3 DNA: TGCGCCAGCAGCCGGCCAGGAAACGAGCAGTACTTC. Its translation: CASSRPGNEQYF.